The next 10 T cell receptor beta chains were all read from a single sample in a study of T cells expressing NK-cell markers. TCRdb reanalyzed the 5' RACE reads and collapses them to one entry per CDR3 protein, without DNA. The sample totals roughly 430,000 distinct CDR3 sequences. Sequencing was performed on blood T cells: a sorted CD56 or NKG2C T cell subset, CD4+ or CD8+ T cells, or bulk PBMC T cells (not recorded which). These receptors were collected from a woman between 18 and 75 years old in good health.

V and J are TRBV12-3 or TRBV12-4 and TRBJ2-2; lacking DNA, the TRBD2 call made by TCRdb goes unchecked. The length of the CDR3 is 15 residues. CDR3 amino acids: CASRIQMSGAGELFF.

This chain connects TRBV4-2 to TRBJ2-2; there is no DNA to check the TCRdb D call of TRBD1. The germline gives CDR1 LGHNA, CDR2 YNFKEQ. The CDR3 has 17 residues. This CDR3 reads CASSQDRRQGNTGELFF.

CDR3 sequence reads: CATSRGDRFYGYTF. This chain uses TRBV15 with TRBJ1-2; the TCRdb D gene call, TRBD1, has no DNA to confirm it. Germline V gene sequence: CDR1 LNHNV, CDR2 YYDKDF (reference sequence). The CDR3 is made up of 14 amino acids.

The rearrangement joins TRBV20-1 to TRBJ2-5; TCRdb calls TRBD1, which cannot be checked without DNA. CDR3 length: 14 amino acids. CDR1 is DFQATT, CDR2 SNEGSKA, per germline (reference sequence). This CDR3 is CSSGGTPFQETQYF.

V is TRBV7-7 and J is TRBJ2-7; absent DNA, TCRdb's TRBD1 call cannot be checked. CDR1 and CDR2 (germline): SSHAT, FNYEAQ (reference sequence). The CDR3 is 13 residues long. CDR3 sequence: CASSSGQGNEQYF.

This chain's CDR3 is CASRLTSGYNEQFF. This chain uses TRBV19 with TRBJ2-1; the D call from TCRdb, TRBD2, cannot be confirmed without DNA. The germline CDR1 and CDR2 sequences are LNHDA and SQIVND (reference sequence). The CDR3 is made up of 14 amino acids.

The rearrangement uses TRBV12-3 or TRBV12-4 and TRBJ1-2; lacking DNA, the TRBD1 call made by TCRdb goes unchecked. The CDR3 contains 17 residues. The CDR3 loop reads CASSLAVWGQKNYGYTF.

The chain carries TRBV3-1 and TRBJ2-7; the TCRdb call, TRBD2, lacks DNA for checking. This CDR3 spans 16 amino acids. CDR1 and CDR2 (germline): LGHDT, YNNKEL (reference sequence). The CDR3 sequence: CASSQERRRLAWEQYF.

This rearrangement joins TRBV19 to TRBJ2-1; the D call of TRBD2 rests on TCRdb alone, since no DNA is present to check it. From germline, CDR1 is LNHDA and CDR2 SQIVND (reference sequence). The CDR3 is 16 amino acids. The CDR3 loop reads CASSIDQGGMNNEQFF.

The gene calls are TRBV18 and TRBJ1-1; TCRdb reports TRBD1, a call that lacks DNA to check it against. CDR1 KGHSH and CDR2 LQKENI come from the germline V gene. The CDR3 is 16 amino acids. CDR3 in amino acids: CASSPPQGRANTEAFF.